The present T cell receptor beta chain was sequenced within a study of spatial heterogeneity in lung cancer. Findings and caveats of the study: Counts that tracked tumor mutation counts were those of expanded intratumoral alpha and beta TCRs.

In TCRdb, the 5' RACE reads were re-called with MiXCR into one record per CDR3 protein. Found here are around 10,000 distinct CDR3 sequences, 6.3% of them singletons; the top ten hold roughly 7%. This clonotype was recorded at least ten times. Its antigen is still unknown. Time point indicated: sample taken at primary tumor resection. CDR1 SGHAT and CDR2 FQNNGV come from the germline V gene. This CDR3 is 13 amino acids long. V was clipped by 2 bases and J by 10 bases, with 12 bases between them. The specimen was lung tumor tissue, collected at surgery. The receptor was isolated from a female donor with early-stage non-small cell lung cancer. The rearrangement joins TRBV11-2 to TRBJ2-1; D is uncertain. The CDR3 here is CASSLHNYEEQFF. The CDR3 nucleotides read TGTGCCAGCAGCTTACACAACTACGAAGAGCAGTTCTTC.